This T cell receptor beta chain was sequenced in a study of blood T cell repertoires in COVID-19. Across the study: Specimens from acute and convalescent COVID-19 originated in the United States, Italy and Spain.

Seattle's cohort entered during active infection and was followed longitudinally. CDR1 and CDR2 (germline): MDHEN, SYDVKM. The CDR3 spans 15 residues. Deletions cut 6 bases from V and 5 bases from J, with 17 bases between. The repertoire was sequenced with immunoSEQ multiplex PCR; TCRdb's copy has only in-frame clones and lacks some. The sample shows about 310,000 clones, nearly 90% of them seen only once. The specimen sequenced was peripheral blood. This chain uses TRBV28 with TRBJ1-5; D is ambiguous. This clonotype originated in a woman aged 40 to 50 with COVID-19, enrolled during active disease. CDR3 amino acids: CASRSNVLGYQPQHF. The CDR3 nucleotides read TGTGCCAGCAGATCCAATGTCCTTGGCTATCAGCCCCAGCATTTT.